This passage covers 10 T cell receptor beta chains from one sample sequenced in a study of CD8+CD57+ T cells in acquired aplastic anemia (dated by TCRdb to between 2017 and 2018). Instrument used: Illumina HiSeq 2000. Genomic DNA served as template for TCR beta VDJ combination and CDR3 sequence profiling. TCRdb passed the public sequencing reads through fastp at Q25 and MiXCR, retaining productive beta sequences. A single entry per CDR3 protein holds the most common genes and DNA from its merged rows. The sample table records roughly 300,000 distinct CDR3 sequences; 50% to 70% of these occur just once. The top ten clonotypes cover around 7.6% of the sample. The source material was sorted CD4+, CD8+, or CD8+CD57+ T cells (not recorded which) from PBMCs. The receptor source for this set is a human donor with severe aplastic anemia or a healthy control (not recorded which).

This chain connects TRBV7-3 to TRBJ1-4; D uncertain. The germline V and J ends were trimmed by 5 bases and 8 bases, with 6 bases remaining between them. The CDR3 spans 11 residues. Per the germline V gene, CDR1 is SGHTA and CDR2 is FQGTGA. The CDR3 DNA is TGTGCCAGCAGCGCACCGGAAAAACTGTTTTTT. Amino acid sequence: CASSAPEKLFF.

The chain recombines TRBV5-6 with TRBJ1-2; no clear D. Germline CDR1 is SGHDT and CDR2 is YYEEEE. The CDR3 loop spans 15 amino acids. V shed 4 bases and J shed 5 bases, with 18 bases lying between them. Here the CDR3 reads CASSGIDGGAYGYTF. The CDR3 region has the DNA TGTGCCAGCAGCGGCATCGATGGAGGTGCTTATGGCTACACCTTC.

V and J are TRBV5-8 and TRBJ2-7, with TRBD2 identical over 9 bases. Unmatched junction bases numbered 3, after V lost 1 base and J lost 4 bases. Germline CDR1 is SGHTS and CDR2 is YDEGEE. The CDR3 contains 14 residues. The CDR3 DNA reads as TGTGCCAGCAGCTTGTCAGCGGGGGGTTACGAGCAGTACTTC. The encoded protein is CASSLSAGGYEQYF.

The table lists this clonotype with many counts. The chain has TRBV6-4 and TRBJ1-5, with D perhaps matching TRBD1 (5 bases). The length of the CDR3 is 15 residues. V gave up 4 bases and J gave up 3 bases, with 13 bases separating them. Germline V lookup: CDR1 MRHNA, CDR2 SNTAGT. The CDR3 loop is CASSAEGLPNQPQHF. The DNA of the CDR3 is TGTGCCAGCAGTGCCGAGGGACTCCCCAATCAGCCCCAGCATTTT.

The chain uses TRBV10-3 and TRBJ1-5; tentatively, D is TRBD1 (5 bases). Trimming removed 10 bases at V and 3 bases at J, with 19 bases between. Looked up from germline, CDR1 is ENHRY and CDR2 is SYGVKD. CDR3 length: 15 residues. The DNA of the CDR3 is TGTGCCACTTGGGGGGGGGGGGAGGACAATCAGCCCCAGCATTTT. This gives the protein CATWGGGEDNQPQHF.

The chain employs TRBV5-8 and TRBJ1-6, with D possibly matching TRBD1 (5 bases). Per the germline V gene, CDR1 is SGHTS and CDR2 is YDEGEE. The V end lost 4 bases, the J end lost 8 bases, and 19 bases lay between the germline ends. The CDR3 length is 16 residues. DNA for the CDR3: TGTGCCAGCAGCCCAAGGGGCAGGTTAGCCTATTCACCCCTCCACTTT. It specifies CASSPRGRLAYSPLHF.

A few counts support this clonotype. The chain links TRBV7-2 to TRBJ2-3; 10 bases map to TRBD2. V lost 1 base, J lost 3 bases, and 1 base stayed unmatched. There are 15 residues in the CDR3. CDR1 and CDR2 (germline): SGHTA, FQGNSA. CDR3 nucleotides: TGTGCCAGCAGCTTAGTTAGCGGGAGGACAGATACGCAGTATTTT. This encodes CASSLVSGRTDTQYF.

The chain joins TRBV7-9 to TRBJ2-3; perhaps TRBD2 as D (5 bases). The V gene lost 5 bases and the J gene lost 4 bases, with 13 bases spanning the gap. This CDR3 comprises 14 residues. CDR1 SEHNR and CDR2 FQNEAQ come from the germline V gene (reference sequence). The DNA of the CDR3 is TGTGCCAGCAGCCCGGGAACTTGGGCAGATACGCAGTATTTT. This translates into CASSPGTWADTQYF.

A note on this clonotype: This clone may be a read error of a much larger clone one base away. This chain's CDR3 is CASSLGGTNTDTEYF. CDR3 sequence (DNA): TGTGCCAGCAGCTTAGGGGGGACTAACACAGATACGGAGTATTTT. The genes are TRBV11-3 and TRBJ2-3; 7 nucleotides agree with TRBD2. The CDR3 loop spans 15 amino acids. Germline loops: CDR1 SGHNT, CDR2 YENEEA. The full variable domain, completed using reference TRBV11-3 and TRBJ2-3, is EAGVVQSPRYKIIEKKQPVAFWCNPISGHNTLYWYLQNLGQGPELLIRYENEEAVDDSQLPKDRFSAERLKGVDSTLKIQPAELGDSAVYLCASSLGGTNTDTEYFGPGTRLTVL.

V and J are TRBV25-1 and TRBJ2-6; possible D gene TRBD2, 5 bases. This CDR3 spans 18 amino acids. The V gene lost 3 bases and the J gene lost 0 bases, with 15 bases spanning the gap. Per the germline V gene, CDR1 is MGHDK and CDR2 is SYGVNS. CDR3: CASSDRGSSFSGANVLTF. The CDR3 DNA is TGTGCCAGCAGTGACCGAGGGTCCAGCTTCTCTGGGGCCAACGTCCTGACTTTC.